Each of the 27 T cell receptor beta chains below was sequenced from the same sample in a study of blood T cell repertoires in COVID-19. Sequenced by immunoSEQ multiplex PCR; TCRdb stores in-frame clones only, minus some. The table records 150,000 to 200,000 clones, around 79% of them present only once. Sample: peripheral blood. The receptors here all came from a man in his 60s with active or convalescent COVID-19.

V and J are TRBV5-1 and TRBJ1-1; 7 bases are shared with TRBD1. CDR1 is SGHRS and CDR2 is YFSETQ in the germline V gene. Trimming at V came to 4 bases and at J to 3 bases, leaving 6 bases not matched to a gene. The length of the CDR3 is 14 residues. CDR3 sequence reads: CASSELTGDTEAFF. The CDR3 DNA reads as TGCGCCAGCAGCGAGCTAACAGGGGACACTGAAGCTTTCTTT.

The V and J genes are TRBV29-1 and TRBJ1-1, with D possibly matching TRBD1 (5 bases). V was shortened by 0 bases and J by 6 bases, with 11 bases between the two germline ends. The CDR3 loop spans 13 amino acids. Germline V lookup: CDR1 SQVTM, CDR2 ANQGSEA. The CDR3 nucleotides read TGCAGCGTTGAAGAACAGGCAGACTCTGAAGCTTTCTTT. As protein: CSVEEQADSEAFF. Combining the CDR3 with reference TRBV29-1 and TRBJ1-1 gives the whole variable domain SAVISQKPSRDICQRGTSLTIQCQVDSQVTMMFWYRQQPGQSLTLIATANQGSEATYESGFVIDKFPISRPNLTFSTLTVSNMSPEDSSIYLCSVEEQADSEAFFGQGTRLTVV.

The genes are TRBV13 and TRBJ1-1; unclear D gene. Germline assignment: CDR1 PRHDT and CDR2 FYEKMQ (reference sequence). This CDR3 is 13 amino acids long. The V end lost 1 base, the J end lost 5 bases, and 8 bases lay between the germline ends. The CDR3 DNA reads TGTGCCAGCAGCTTAGAGAGGAGGACTGAAGCTTTCTTT. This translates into CASSLERRTEAFF.

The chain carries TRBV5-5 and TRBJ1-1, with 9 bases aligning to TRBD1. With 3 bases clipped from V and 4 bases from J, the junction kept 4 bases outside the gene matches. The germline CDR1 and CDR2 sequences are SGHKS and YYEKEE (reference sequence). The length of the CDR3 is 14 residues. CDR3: CASSWGQGGTEAFF. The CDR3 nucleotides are TGTGCCAGCAGCTGGGGACAGGGAGGCACTGAAGCTTTCTTT.

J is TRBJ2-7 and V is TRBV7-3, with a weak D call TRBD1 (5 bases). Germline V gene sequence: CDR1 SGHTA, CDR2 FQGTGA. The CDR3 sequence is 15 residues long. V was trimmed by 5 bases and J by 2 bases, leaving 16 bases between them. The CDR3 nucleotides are TGTGCCAGCAGCCCCAGGCCAGGGCTGACCTACGAGCAGTACTTC. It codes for CASSPRPGLTYEQYF.

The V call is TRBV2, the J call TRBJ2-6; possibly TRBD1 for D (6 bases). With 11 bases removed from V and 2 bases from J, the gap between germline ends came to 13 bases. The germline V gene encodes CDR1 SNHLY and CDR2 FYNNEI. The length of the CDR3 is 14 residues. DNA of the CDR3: TGTGCCCACGACCAGGGGCCTGGGGCCAACGTCCTGACTTTC. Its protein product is CAHDQGPGANVLTF.

The CDR3 loop is CASSGGVGGNQPQHF. The CDR3 region has the DNA TGTGCCAGCAGCGGAGGGGTGGGGGGAAATCAGCCCCAGCATTTT. The rearrangement joins TRBV9 to TRBJ1-5; D is possibly TRBD1 (5 bases). Germline V gene data show CDR1 as SGDLS and CDR2 as YYNGEE. This CDR3 region has 15 residues. V was shortened by 3 bases and J by 4 bases, with 14 bases between the two germline ends.

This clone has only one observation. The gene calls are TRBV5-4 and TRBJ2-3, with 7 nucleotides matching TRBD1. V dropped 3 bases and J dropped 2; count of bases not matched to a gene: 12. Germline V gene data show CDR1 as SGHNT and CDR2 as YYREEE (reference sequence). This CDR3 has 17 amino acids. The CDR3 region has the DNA TGTGCCAGCAGCTCCCCGACAGGGTGGCTTCCCACAGATACGCAGTATTTT. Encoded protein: CASSSPTGWLPTDTQYF.

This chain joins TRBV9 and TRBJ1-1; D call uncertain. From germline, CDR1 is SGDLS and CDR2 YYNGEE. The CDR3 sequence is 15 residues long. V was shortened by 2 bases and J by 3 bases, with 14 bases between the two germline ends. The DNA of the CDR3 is TGTGCCAGCAGCGTCAACGGGGAAAGGCACACTGAAGCTTTCTTT. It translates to CASSVNGERHTEAFF.

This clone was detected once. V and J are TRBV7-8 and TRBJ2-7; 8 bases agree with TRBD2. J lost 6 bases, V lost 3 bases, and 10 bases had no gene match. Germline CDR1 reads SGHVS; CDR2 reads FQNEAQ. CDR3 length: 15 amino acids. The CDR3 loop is CASSFRSREAPEQYF. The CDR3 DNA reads TGTGCCAGCAGCTTCCGGTCGCGGGAGGCCCCCGAGCAGTACTTC.

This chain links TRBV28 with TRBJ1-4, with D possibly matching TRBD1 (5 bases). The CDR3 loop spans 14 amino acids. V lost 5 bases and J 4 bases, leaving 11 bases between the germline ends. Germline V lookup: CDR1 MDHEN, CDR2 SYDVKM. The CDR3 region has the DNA TGTGCCAGCAGTCCCTACGACAGTAATGAAAAACTGTTTTTT. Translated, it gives CASSPYDSNEKLFF.

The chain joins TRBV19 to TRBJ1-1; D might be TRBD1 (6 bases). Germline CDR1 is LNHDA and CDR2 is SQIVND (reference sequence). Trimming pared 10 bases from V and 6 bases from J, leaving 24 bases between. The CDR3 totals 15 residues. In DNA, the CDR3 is TGTGCCACCAAACAGGGAGGGGCGTACAAATCTGAAGCTTTCTTT. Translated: CATKQGGAYKSEAFF.

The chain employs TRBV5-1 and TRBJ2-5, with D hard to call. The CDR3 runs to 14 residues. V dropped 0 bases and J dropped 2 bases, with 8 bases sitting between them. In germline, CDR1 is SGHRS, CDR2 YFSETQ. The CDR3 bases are TGCGCCAGCAGCTTGGAGGCGGCACAAGAGACCCAGTACTTC. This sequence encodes CASSLEAAQETQYF.

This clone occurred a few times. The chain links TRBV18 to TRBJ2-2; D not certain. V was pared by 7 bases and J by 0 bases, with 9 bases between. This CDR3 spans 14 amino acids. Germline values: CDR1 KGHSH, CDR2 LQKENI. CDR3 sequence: CASLVVANTGELFF. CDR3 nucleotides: TGTGCCAGCTTGGTAGTGGCGAACACCGGGGAGCTGTTTTTT.

This CDR3 is CASSPRTVLNYGYTF. DNA for the CDR3: TGTGCCAGCAGCCCCCGGACAGTCCTTAACTATGGCTACACCTTC. This chain links TRBV27 with TRBJ1-2; D may be TRBD1 (6 bases). Germline V lookup: CDR1 MNHEY, CDR2 SMNVEV (reference sequence). V was cut by 6 bases and J by 1 base, with 15 bases left in between. The CDR3 is 15 amino acids.

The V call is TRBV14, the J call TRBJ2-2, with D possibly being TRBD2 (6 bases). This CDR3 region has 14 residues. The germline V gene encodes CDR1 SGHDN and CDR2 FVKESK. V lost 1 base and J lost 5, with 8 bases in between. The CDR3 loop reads CASSQGGATGELFF. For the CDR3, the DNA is TGTGCCAGCAGCCAAGGCGGGGCTACCGGGGAGCTGTTTTTT.

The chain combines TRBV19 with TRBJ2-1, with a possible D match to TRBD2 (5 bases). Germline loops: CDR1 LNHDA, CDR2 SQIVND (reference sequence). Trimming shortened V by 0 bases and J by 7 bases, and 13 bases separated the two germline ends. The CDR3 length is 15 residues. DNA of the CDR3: TGTGCCAGTAGTATAGATCAGAGAGGGTTTAATGAGCAGTTCTTC. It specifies CASSIDQRGFNEQFF. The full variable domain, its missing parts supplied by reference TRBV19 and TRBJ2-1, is DGGITQSPKYLFRKEGQNVTLSCEQNLNHDAMYWYRQDPGQGLRLIYYSQIVNDFQKGDIAEGYSVSREKKESFPLTVTSAQKNPTAFYLCASSIDQRGFNEQFFGPGTRLTVL.

The CDR3 DNA reads TGTGCCAGCAGTGAGCGGGAGACGGTCGGGGAGCTGTTTTTT. Translating gives CASSERETVGELFF. The rearrangement uses TRBV6-2 or TRBV6-3 and TRBJ2-2; 8 bases agree with TRBD2. V dropped 5 bases and J dropped 7; count of bases not matched to a gene: 6. CDR1 is MNHEY, CDR2 SVGEGT, per germline. There are 14 residues in the CDR3.

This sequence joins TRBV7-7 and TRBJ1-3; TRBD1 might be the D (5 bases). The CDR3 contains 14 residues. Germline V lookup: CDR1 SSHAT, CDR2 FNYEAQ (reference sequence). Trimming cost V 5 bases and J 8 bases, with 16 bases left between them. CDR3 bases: TGTGCCAGCAGCCGAGGGCGGGGGGTATACACCATATATTTT. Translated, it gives CASSRGRGVYTIYF.

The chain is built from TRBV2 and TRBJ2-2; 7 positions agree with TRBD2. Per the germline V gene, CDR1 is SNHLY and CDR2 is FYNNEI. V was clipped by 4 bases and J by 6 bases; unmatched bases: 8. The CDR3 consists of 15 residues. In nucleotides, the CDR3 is TGTGCCAGCAGTGTCGAGCGGGATAGGGCCGGGGAGCTGTTTTTT. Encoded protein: CASSVERDRAGELFF.

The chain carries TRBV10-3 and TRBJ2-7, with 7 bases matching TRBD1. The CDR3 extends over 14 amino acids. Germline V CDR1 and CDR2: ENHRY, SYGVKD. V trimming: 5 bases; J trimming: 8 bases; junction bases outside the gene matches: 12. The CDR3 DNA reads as TGTGCCATCAGTCATGACAGGGAAAAGCTCAAGCAGTACTTC. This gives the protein CAISHDREKLKQYF.

The CDR3 sequence is CSVGLAEHNEQFF. CDR3 coding DNA: TGCAGCGTTGGACTAGCGGAGCACAATGAGCAGTTCTTC. J is TRBJ2-1 and V is TRBV29-1; 9 bases agree with TRBD2. The ends lost 4 bases at V and 5 bases at J; junction bases unmatched: 3. Germline-derived CDR1 and CDR2 are SQVTM and ANQGSEA. The CDR3 loop spans 13 amino acids.

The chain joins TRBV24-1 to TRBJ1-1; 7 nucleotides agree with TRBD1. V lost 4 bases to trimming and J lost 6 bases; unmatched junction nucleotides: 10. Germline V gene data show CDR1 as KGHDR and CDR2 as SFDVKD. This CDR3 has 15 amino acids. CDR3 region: CATSDPTGSDAEAFF. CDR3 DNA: TGTGCCACCAGTGACCCGACAGGGAGTGACGCTGAAGCTTTCTTT.

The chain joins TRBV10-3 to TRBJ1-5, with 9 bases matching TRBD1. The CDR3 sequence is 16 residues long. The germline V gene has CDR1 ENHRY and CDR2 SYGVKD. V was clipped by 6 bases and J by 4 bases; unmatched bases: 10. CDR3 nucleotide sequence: TGTGCCATCAGCGGAACAGGGGGCGCCGGGAATCAGCCCCAGCATTTT. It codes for CAISGTGGAGNQPQHF.

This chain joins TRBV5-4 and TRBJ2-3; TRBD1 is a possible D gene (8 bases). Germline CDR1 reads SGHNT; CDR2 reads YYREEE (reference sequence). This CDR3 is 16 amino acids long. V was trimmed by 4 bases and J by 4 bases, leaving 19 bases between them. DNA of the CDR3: TGTGCCAGCAGCGAATTAACAGGGGGGGAGGCAGATACGCAGTATTTT. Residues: CASSELTGGEADTQYF.

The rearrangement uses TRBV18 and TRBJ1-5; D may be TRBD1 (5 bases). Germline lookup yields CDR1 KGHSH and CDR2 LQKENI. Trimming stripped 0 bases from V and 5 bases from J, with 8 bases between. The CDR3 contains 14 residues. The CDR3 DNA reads TGTGCCAGCTCACCACCGTCCAGGGATCAGCCCCAGCATTTT. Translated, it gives CASSPPSRDQPQHF.

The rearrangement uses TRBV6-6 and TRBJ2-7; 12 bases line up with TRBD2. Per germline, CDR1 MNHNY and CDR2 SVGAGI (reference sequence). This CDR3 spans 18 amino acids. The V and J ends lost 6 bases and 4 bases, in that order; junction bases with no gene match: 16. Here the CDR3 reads CASSRHSSGRAEIYEQYF. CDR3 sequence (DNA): TGTGCCAGCAGCCGACACTCTAGCGGGAGGGCCGAGATTTACGAGCAGTACTTC.